A selection of T cell receptor beta chains follows, all from one sample in a study of shared clonotypes between healthy human individuals. The protocol was immunoSEQ multiplex PCR, while the TCRdb copy is restricted to in-frame clones and leaves out a portion. The repertoire holds 2 million to 2.5 million clones, with over 85% as singletons. Sequences were obtained from naive CD4+ T cells from PBMCs. Receptors originate from a man between 18 and 35 years old in good health. Some clones in this sample may be carry-over from other donors' samples. CDR3s include the opening cysteine and the closing phenylalanine or tryptophan. D genes are given only for firm matches. A row's size may be missing; if present it is once, few, many or a size class.

TRBJ1-3 TRBV5-4 NA NA TGTGCCAGCAGCTTGGAGGGTGGGGACTCTGGAAACACCATATATTTT CASSLEGGDSGNTIYF
TRBJ2-1 TRBV18 TRBD2 once TGTGCCAGCTCACCCGCAACTAGCGGGAATAATGATAAGCAGTTCTTC CASSPATSGNNDKQFF
TRBJ1-1 TRBV6-5 NA NA TGTGCCAGCCGAGGGACCAATTTAATGGATACTTTCTTT CASRGTNLMDTFF
TRBJ2-2 TRBV18 NA NA TGTGCCAGCTCACCCGGGACGGCGAACACCGGGGAGCTGTTTTTT CASSPGTANTGELFF
TRBJ2-6 TRBV6-5 NA NA TGTGCCAGCAGTCTCCCCGGGGCCAACGTCCTGACTTTC CASSLPGANVLTF
TRBJ2-3 TRBV19 NA NA TGTGCCACATCCCGGACGGAGCTCGACACAGATACGCAGTATTTT CATSRTELDTDTQYF
TRBJ2-5 TRBV27 TRBD2 NA TGTGCCAGCAGTAACGAGCGGGGCGGGACCCAGTACTTC CASSNERGGTQYF
TRBJ2-3 TRBV7-9 NA NA TGTGCCAGCAGCGAAAGCACAGATACGCAGTATTTT CASSESTDTQYF
TRBJ2-1 TRBV5-4 NA NA TGTGCCAGCACCTACCAGAGCTCCTACAATGAGCAGTTCTTC CASTYQSSYNEQFF
TRBJ2-7 TRBV29-1 TRBD1 NA TGCAGCGTTGAAGACCGGACAGGGCAGGGGCAGTACTTC CSVEDRTGQGQYF
TRBJ2-7 TRBV7-2 NA few TGTGCCAGCAGCCCAACACGGGACCGACCCTACGAGCAGTACTTC CASSPTRDRPYEQYF
TRBJ2-5 TRBV5-1 TRBD1 NA TGCGCCAGCAGAAATCAGGGGGCAGAGACCCAGTACTTC CASRNQGAETQYF
TRBJ2-1 TRBV5-8 TRBD1 once TGTGCCAGCAGCTGGGACAGTCGGTCCTACAATGAGCAGTTCTTC CASSWDSRSYNEQFF
TRBJ2-7 TRBV4-3 NA NA TGCGCCAGCAGCCAGAGGAAGGGGGGCCCCGGAAGGACACCCTACGAGCAGTACTTC CASSQRKGGPGRTPYEQYF
TRBJ1-2 TRBV7-2 TRBD1 NA TGTGCCAGCAGCTTAGTGGGACAGGGGGTTATCTATGGCTACACCTTC CASSLVGQGVIYGYTF
TRBJ2-4 TRBV13 NA NA TGTGCCAGCAGCTTAGGCCAACGAGGAAACATTCAGTACTTC CASSLGQRGNIQYF
TRBJ1-3 TRBV18 NA NA TGTGCCAGCTCACCTCTAATCGGGGGCGCGGAAGGAAACACCATATATTTT CASSPLIGGAEGNTIYF
TRBJ1-5 TRBV7-2 TRBD1 NA TGTGCCAGCAGCGCGACAGGGGACAATCAGCCCCAGCATTTT CASSATGDNQPQHF
TRBJ2-7 TRBV7-9 TRBD1 NA TGTGCCAGCAGCCGACAGGGCCCCTACGAGCAGTACTTC CASSRQGPYEQYF
TRBJ2-1 TRBV28 TRBD2 once TGTGCCAGCAGAAGACTAGGACTAGCGGGAGATGATGAGCAGTTCTTC CASRRLGLAGDDEQFF
TRBJ2-1 TRBV13 NA once TGTGCCAGCAGCTTGGAAACTGGTAGTGAGCAGTTCTTC CASSLETGSEQFF
TRBJ2-2 TRBV2 NA NA TGTGCCAGCAGTAAAGAGGGCACCGGGGAGCTGTTTTTT CASSKEGTGELFF
TRBJ2-7 TRBV7-9 TRBD1 NA TGTGCCAGCAGCAAACTACAGGGGACAGGCGACGAGCAGTACTTC CASSKLQGTGDEQYF
TRBJ1-2 TRBV7-2 NA NA TGTGCCAGCAGCCTGCGGACAGACTATGGCTACACCTTC CASSLRTDYGYTF
TRBJ2-3 TRBV5-5 TRBD2 NA TGTGCCAGCAGGCGGGGGGGAAACACAGATACGCAGTATTTT CASRRGGNTDTQYF
TRBJ2-1 TRBV4-1 TRBD2 NA TGCGCCAGCAGCCAAGATTTAACTAGCGGAACCGAGCAGTTCTTC CASSQDLTSGTEQFF
TRBJ1-5 TRBV2 TRBD1 NA TGTGCCAGCAGTCGGACAGGGGGAAATCAGCCCCAGCATTTT CASSRTGGNQPQHF
TRBJ2-2 TRBV19 TRBD1 NA TGTGCCAGTAGTGGACAGGGGGCGAACACCGGGGAGCTGTTTTTT CASSGQGANTGELFF